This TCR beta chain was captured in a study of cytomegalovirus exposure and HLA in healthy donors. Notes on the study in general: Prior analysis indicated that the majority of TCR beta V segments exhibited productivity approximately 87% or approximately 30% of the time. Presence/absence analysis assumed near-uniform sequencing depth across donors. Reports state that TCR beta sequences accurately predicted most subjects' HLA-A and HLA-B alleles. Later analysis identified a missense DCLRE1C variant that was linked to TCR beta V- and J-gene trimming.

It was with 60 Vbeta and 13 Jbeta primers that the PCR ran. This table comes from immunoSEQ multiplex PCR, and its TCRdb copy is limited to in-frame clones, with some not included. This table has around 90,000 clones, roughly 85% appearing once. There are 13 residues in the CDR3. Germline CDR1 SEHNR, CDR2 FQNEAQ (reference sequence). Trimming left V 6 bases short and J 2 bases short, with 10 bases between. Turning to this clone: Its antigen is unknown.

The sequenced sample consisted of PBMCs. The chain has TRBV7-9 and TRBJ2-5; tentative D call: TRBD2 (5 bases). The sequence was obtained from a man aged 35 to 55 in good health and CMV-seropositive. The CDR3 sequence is CASSRTAQETQYF. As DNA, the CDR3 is TGTGCCAGCAGTCGGACTGCTCAAGAGACCCAGTACTTC.